Included here is one T cell receptor (beta chain) sequence, with context. A single count supports this clone. Its specific antigen is unknown. No base quality information exists; no much larger clone differs at one position. The data belong to a study of cytomegalovirus exposure and HLA in healthy donors (dated by TCRdb to 2015 to 2018). For the wider study: According to a later analysis, the 120 or so validation repertoires were produced on the same platform as the roughly 600 repertoires of the first cohort. To predict cytomegalovirus infection status, the study brought together high-throughput TCR immunosequencing, statistical association of individual TCRs with disease status, and machine learning. Besides the first cohort of 550 to 750 subjects, a separate validation cohort made up of roughly 130 different subjects was used. The study aimed to test whether signatures of past pathogen exposure could be identified by cataloging public T cell receptors.

There are 14 amino acids in the CDR3, from cysteine to phenylalanine inclusive. Here the CDR3 DNA is all that survives: 42 bases in frame from base 1. V is reduced by 0 bases and J by 5 bases, leaving a spacing of 9 bases between them. According to the germline V gene, CDR1 reads SGHRS and CDR2 reads YFSETQ. Overall results and qualifications from the work: A few of the identified cytomegalovirus-associated TCR beta chains were confirmed in vitro to be specific for cytomegalovirus antigens. The study listed approximately 160 TCR beta chains as associated with cytomegalovirus. The authors suggested that the approach could potentially be generalized to other disease states and immunological phenotypes. The classifier was reported to diagnose cytomegalovirus status with high specificity and sensitivity in both the original and validation cohorts. While some public TCRs were present in many individuals, most TCR sequences turned up only very rarely across donors. A later analysis found that TCRs clustered in the first cohort also tended to co-occur in the 95 to 150 validation repertoires, with 94% of cluster scores above 0. The validation cohort had no HLA typing available for a later analysis, so co-occurrence within that cohort was assessed over all 120 or so repertoires.

The donors were included in the validation cohort of approximately 130 subjects, a group kept apart from the 666-subject first cohort. Library method: the immunoSEQ multiplex PCR assay. Under the source paper's analysis protocol: To diagnose cytomegalovirus status from the catalog of TCR beta chain sequences, a statistical classification framework was built. TCRdb retrieved this table from immuneACCESS and kept in-frame rearrangements only. Not all clones are present; in checked studies, unresolved V genes account for under half, and no reason is known for the remainder. The DNA gave D and trimming, while V, J and clone size come from that table. The sample profile shows 200,000 to 300,000 clones; about 88% of them were found once. Around 12% of the sample belongs to the ten largest clones.

This TCR was recovered from a man aged 18 to 35 in good health and CMV-seropositive. Recombination linked TRBV5-1 to TRBJ2-1; no D gene can be assigned with confidence. Sequencing was performed on PBMCs. The encoded CDR3 is CASSLGQTHNEQFF. The sequenced DNA: TGCGCCAGCAGCTTGGGACAAACGCACAATGAGCAGTTCTTC.